In this sample, the clone carrying this TCR beta chain turned up once. Its antigen is unknown. This record comes from a study of CD4+ T cells in melanoma. Whole-study findings and limits: A reported correlation linked neoantigen-specific CD4+ T cells to CD8+, macrophage and B cell function. Diverse differentiation states were reported for melanoma neoantigen-specific CD4+ T cells.

Using immunoSEQ multiplex PCR, the repertoire was profiled, and TCRdb retains in-frame clones only, with some absent. The table has around 100,000 clones, approximately 92% seen once. The sample consisted of peripheral blood. The clonotype comes from a human donor with melanoma.

CDR3 in amino acids: CASSYDNRGLEQYF. In DNA form, the CDR3 reads TGTGCCAGCAGTTACGACAACAGGGGGCTCGAGCAGTACTTC. The chain employs TRBV28 and TRBJ2-7; 9 bases match TRBD1. Trimming cost V 4 bases and J 6 bases; bases outside gene matches: 7. CDR3 length: 14 residues. Germline lookup yields CDR1 MDHEN and CDR2 SYDVKM.